This TCR beta chain was obtained from a study of prognosis after radiotherapy for stage I lung cancer. The CDR3 spans 16 residues. Germline V lookup: CDR1 MDHEN, CDR2 SYDVKM. The V gene lost 4 bases and the J gene lost 0 bases, with 12 bases spanning the gap. Two rounds of multiplex PCR amplified TCR beta CDR3 from genomic DNA. The first PCR round targeted every TRBV and TRBJ gene with specific primers. TCRdb reprocessed the multiplex PCR reads with MiXCR, giving one entry per CDR3 protein. The profile shows about 20,000 distinct CDR3 sequences, roughly 44% of them singletons. The sequencing used PBMCs, collected before or after stereotactic body radiation therapy (not recorded which). The receptor's source is a donor over 45 with non-small cell lung cancer. This chain uses TRBV28 with TRBJ1-4, with D tentatively TRBD1 (5 bases). The CDR3 loop is CASSSTGGATNEKLFF. The CDR3 DNA reads as TGTGCCAGCAGTTCCACCGGAGGGGCAACTAATGAAAAACTGTTTTTT.